The clone carrying this TCR beta chain has ten or more counts. This CDR3 contains 12 residues. In germline, CDR1 is SQVTM, CDR2 ANQGSEA. Between the trimmed V and J ends, which lost 5 bases and 11 bases, there was a span of 18 bases. Regarding time point: pre-sensitization, week 0. Treatment given: therapeutic diphenylcyclopropenone sensitization with weekly scalp DPC. The data were obtained in a study of human T cells and chemical hapten exposure. TCRdb used MiXCR to reprocess the RACE reads, holding one entry per CDR3 protein. This table has about 300,000 distinct CDR3 sequences, 4.5% to 7% appearing once.

Source: whole blood, taken in connection with sensitization to the hapten diphenylcyclopropenone (DPC). The receptor was isolated from a woman under 30 with alopecia areata. Some clones in this sample may be carry-over from other donors' samples. V gene TRBV29-1 combines with J gene TRBJ1-2, with a tentative D call TRBD1 (5 bases). The CDR3 sequence: CSVLVDSGRYTF. Written as DNA, the CDR3 is TGCAGCGTTTTAGTTGACAGCGGTCGATACACCTTC. The whole variable domain, filled in from reference TRBV29-1 and TRBJ1-2, reads SAVISQKPSRDICQRGTSLTIQCQVDSQVTMMFWYRQQPGQSLTLIATANQGSEATYESGFVIDKFPISRPNLTFSTLTVSNMSPEDSSIYLCSVLVDSGRYTFGSGTRLTVV.